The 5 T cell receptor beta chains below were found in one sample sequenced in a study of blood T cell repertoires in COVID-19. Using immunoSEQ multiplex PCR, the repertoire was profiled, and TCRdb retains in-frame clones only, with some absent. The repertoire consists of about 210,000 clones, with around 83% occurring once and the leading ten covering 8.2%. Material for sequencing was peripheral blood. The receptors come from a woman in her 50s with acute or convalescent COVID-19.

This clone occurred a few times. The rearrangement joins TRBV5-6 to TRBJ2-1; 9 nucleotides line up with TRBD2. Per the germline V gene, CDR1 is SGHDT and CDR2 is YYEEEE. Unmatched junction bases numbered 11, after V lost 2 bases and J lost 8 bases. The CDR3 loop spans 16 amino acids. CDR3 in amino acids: CASSFPTSGQKHEQFF. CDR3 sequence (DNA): TGTGCCAGCAGCTTCCCGACTAGCGGTCAAAAGCATGAGCAGTTCTTC.

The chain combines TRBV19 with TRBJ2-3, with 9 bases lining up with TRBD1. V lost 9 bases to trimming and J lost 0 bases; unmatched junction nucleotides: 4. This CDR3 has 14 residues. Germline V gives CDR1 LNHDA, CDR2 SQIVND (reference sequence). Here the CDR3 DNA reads TGTGCCAGCCAGGACAGGGGAAGCACAGATACGCAGTATTTT. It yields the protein CASQDRGSTDTQYF.

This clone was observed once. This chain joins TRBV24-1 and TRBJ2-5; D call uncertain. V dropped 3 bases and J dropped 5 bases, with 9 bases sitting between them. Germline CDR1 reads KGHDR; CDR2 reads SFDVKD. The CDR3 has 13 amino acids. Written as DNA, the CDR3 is TGTGCCACCAGTGATCCTATTTCGGAGACCCAGTACTTC. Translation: CATSDPISETQYF.

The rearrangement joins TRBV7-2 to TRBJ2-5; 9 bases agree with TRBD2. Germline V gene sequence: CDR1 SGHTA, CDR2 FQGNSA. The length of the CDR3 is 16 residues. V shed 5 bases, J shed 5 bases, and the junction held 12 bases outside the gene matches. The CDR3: CASSPWREGRDETQYF. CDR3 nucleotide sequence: TGTGCCAGCAGCCCCTGGCGGGAGGGCCGGGATGAGACCCAGTACTTC. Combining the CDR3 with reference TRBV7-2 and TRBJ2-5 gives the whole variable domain GAGVSQSPSNKVTEKGKDVELRCDPISGHTALYWYRQSLGQGLEFLIYFQGNSAPDKSGLPSDRFSAERTGGSVSTLTIQRTQQEDSAVYLCASSPWREGRDETQYFGPGTRLLVL.

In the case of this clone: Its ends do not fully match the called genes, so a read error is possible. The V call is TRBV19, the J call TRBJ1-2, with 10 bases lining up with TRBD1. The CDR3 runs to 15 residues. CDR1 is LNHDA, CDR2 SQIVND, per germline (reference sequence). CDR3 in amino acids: CTSSSGTGANYGYTF. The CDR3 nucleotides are TGTACCAGTAGTTCGGGGACAGGGGCTAACTATGGCTACACCTTC.